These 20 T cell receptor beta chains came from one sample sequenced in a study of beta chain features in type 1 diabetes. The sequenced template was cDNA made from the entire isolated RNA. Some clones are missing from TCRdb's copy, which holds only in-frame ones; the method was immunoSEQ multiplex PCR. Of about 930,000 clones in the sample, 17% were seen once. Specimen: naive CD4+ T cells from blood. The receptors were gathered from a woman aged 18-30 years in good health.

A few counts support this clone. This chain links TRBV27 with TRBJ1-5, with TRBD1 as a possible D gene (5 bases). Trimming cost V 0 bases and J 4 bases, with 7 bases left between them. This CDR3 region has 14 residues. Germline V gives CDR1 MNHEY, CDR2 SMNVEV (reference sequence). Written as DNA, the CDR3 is TGTGCCAGCAGTTTATCGGCAGGGAATCAGCCCCAGCATTTT. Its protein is CASSLSAGNQPQHF.

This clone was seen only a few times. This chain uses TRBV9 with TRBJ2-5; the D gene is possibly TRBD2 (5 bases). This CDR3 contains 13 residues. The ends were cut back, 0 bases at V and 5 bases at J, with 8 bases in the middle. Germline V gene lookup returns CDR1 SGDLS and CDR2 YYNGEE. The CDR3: CASSVGGPETQYF. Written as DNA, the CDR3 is TGTGCCAGCAGCGTAGGAGGGCCTGAGACCCAGTACTTC.

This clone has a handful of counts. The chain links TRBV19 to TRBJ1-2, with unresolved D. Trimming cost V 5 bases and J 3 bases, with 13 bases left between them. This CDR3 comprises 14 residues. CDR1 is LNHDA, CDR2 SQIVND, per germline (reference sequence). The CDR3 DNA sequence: TGTGCCAGTAGTCCTACACACATTCACTATGGCTACACCTTC. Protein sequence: CASSPTHIHYGYTF.

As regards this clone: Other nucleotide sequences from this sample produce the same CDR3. CDR3 in amino acids: CSAPSPDTQYF. In nucleotides, the CDR3 is TGCAGTGCTCCATCCCCAGATACGCAGTATTTT. The rearrangement joins TRBV20-1 to TRBJ2-3; D ambiguous. Germline V gene lookup returns CDR1 DFQATT and CDR2 SNEGSKA (reference sequence). The ends were cut back, 5 bases at V and 4 bases at J, with 7 bases in the middle. The CDR3 is 11 amino acids.

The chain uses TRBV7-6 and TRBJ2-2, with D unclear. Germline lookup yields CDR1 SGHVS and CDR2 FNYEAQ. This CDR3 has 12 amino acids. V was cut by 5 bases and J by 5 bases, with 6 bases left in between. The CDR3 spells CASSLTTGELFF. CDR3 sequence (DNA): TGTGCCAGCAGCCTAACTACCGGGGAGCTGTTTTTT.

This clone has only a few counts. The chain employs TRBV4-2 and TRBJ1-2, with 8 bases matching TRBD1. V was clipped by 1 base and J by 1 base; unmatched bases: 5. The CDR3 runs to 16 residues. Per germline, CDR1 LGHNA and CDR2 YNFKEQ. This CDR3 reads CASSQGTGNLNYGYTF. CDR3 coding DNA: TGTGCCAGCAGCCAAGGGACAGGGAACCTTAACTATGGCTACACCTTC.

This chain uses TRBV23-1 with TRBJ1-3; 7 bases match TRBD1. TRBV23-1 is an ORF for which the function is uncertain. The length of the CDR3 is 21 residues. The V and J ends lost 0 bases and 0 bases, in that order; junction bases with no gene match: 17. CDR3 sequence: CASSQSERERGRAYSGNTIYF. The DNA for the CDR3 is TGCGCCAGCAGTCAATCAGAACGGGAAAGGGGGCGGGCTTACTCTGGAAACACCATATATTTT.

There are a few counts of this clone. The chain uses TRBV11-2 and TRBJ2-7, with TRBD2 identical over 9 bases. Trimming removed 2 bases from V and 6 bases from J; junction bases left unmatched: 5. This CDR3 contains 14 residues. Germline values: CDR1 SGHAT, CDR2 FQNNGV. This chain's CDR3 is CASSLRREGSEQYF. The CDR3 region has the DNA TGTGCCAGCAGCTTAAGGCGGGAGGGCTCCGAGCAGTACTTC.

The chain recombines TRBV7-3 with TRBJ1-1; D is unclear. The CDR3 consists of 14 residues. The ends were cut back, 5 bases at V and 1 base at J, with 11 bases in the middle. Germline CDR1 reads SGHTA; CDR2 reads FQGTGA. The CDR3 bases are TGTGCCAGCAGCCAGTCCAGATCGAACACTGAAGCTTTCTTT. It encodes CASSQSRSNTEAFF.

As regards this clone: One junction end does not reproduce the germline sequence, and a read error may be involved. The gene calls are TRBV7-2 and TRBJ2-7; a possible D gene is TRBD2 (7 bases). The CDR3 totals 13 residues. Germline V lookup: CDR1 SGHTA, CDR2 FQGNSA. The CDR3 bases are TGCGCCAGCAGCCAGAGGGGGGGACGGGAGCAGTACTTC. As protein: CASSQRGGREQYF.

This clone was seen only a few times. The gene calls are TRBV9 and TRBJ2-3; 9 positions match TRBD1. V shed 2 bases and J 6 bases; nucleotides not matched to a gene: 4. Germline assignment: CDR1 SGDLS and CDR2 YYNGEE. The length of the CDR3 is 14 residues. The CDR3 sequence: CASSVDRGYDTQYF. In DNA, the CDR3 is TGTGCCAGCAGCGTCGACAGGGGGTACGATACGCAGTATTTT.

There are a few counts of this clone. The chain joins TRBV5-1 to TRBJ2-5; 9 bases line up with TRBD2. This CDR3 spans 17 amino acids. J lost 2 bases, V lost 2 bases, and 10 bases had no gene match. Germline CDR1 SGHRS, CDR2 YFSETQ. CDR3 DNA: TGCGCCAGCAGCTTAGCTCCATTGCTAGCGGGACAAGAGACCCAGTACTTC. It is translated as CASSLAPLLAGQETQYF.

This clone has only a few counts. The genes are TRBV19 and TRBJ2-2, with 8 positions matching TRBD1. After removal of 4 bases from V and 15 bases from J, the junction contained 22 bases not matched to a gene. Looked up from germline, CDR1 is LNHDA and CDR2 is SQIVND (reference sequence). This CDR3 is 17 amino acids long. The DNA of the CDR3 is TGTGCCAGTAGTACTTACGGGACAGGTTCCGGGACCCCGGCGGTGTTTTTT. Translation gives CASSTYGTGSGTPAVFF.

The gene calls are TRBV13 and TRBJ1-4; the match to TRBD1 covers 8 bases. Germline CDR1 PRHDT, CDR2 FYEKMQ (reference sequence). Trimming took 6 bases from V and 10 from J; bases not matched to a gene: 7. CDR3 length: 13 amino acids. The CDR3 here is CASSLLDRVKLFF. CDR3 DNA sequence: TGTGCCAGCAGTCTTCTGGACAGGGTAAAACTGTTTTTT.

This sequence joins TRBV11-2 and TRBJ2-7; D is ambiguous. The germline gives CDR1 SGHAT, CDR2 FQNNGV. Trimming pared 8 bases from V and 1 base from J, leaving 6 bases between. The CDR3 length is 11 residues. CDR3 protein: CASGSSYEQYF. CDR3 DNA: TGTGCCAGCGGTTCTTCCTACGAGCAGTACTTC.

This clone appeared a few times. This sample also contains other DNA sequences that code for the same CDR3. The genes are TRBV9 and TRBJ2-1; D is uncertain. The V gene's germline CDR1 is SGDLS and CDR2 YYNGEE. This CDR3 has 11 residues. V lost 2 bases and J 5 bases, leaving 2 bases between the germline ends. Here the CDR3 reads CASSVDNEQFF. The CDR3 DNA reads TGTGCCAGCAGCGTGGACAATGAGCAGTTCTTC.

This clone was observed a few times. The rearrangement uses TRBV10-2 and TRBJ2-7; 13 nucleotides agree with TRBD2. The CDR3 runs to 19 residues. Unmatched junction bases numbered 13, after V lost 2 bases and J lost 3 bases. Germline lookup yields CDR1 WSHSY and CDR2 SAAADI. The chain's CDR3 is CASSEKAWWTSGRNYEQYF. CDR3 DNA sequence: TGCGCCAGCAGTGAGAAGGCGTGGTGGACTAGCGGGAGAAACTACGAGCAGTACTTC.

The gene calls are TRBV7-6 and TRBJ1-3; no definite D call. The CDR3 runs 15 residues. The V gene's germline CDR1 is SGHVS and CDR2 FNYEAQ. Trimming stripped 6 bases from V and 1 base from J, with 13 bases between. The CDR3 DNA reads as TGTGCCAGCAGTCCCGCCGCGGGATCTGGAAACACCATATATTTT. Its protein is CASSPAAGSGNTIYF. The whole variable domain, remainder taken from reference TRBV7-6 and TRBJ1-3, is GAGVSQSPRYKVTKRGQDVALRCDPISGHVSLYWYRQALGQGPEFLTYFNYEAQQDKSGLPNDRFSAERPEGSISTLTIQRTEQRDSAMYRCASSPAAGSGNTIYFGEGSWLTVV.

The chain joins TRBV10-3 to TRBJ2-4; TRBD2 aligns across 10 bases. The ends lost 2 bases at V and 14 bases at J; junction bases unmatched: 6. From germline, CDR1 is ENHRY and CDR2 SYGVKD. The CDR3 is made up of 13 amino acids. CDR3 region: CAISEPSGSVKYF. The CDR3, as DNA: TGTGCCATCAGTGAGCCTAGCGGGAGTGTTAAGTACTTC.

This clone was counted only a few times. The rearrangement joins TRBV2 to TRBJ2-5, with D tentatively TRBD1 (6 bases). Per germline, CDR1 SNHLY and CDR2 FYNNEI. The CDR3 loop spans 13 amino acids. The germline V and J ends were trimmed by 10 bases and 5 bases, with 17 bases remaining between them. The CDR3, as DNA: TGTGCCAATGCACCTCAGGGGTACGAGACCCAGTACTTC. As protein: CANAPQGYETQYF.